The text below deals with one TCR beta chain. Its antigen remains unknown. Using immunoSEQ multiplex PCR, the repertoire was profiled, and TCRdb retains in-frame clones only, with some absent. The data show some 330,000 clones, 86% seen once. The donors were members of the validation cohort comprising 100 to 150 subjects, separate from the roughly 700-subject first cohort. The sample comes from a study of cytomegalovirus exposure and HLA in healthy donors. Findings and caveats of the study: The authors confirmed in vitro that three CMV-associated chains were specific for CMV antigens. A subsequent analysis found that TCR clusters from the first cohort also tended to co-occur in the roughly 120 validation repertoires, with under 95% of cluster scores above 0. It was 150 to 200 TCR beta chains that were listed as cytomegalovirus-associated.

CDR1 and CDR2 (germline): MNHEY, SMNVEV (reference sequence). CDR3 length: 15 amino acids. V dropped 6 bases and J dropped 8; count of bases not matched to a gene: 11. This chain links TRBV27 with TRBJ2-1; the match to TRBD2 covers 9 bases. The sample taken for sequencing was PBMCs. This receptor was taken from a woman younger than 35 in good health and CMV-seronegative. The CDR3 nucleotides are TGTGCCAGCAGCCCCGGGACTAGCATTGTCGATGAGCAGTTCTTC. Encoded protein: CASSPGTSIVDEQFF.